The next 18 T cell receptor beta chains were all read from a single sample in a study of chemoradiotherapy in HPV16-positive cancers. TCRdb's copy holds only in-frame clones and misses some; the assay was immunoSEQ multiplex PCR. This table holds about 6,600 clones, roughly 80% found once. The source material was tumor tissue, sampled from a patient who underwent chemoradiotherapy. All receptors come from a human donor with HPV-associated anogenital cancer.

The chain uses TRBV6-5 and TRBJ1-2; 8 nucleotides line up with TRBD1. After removal of 4 bases from V and 14 bases from J, the junction contained 9 bases not matched to a gene. CDR1 is MNHEY and CDR2 is SVGAGI in the germline V gene. The CDR3 runs 12 residues. DNA of the CDR3: TGTGCCAGCAGTTCCACGACAGGGGTTGCGACCTTC. It encodes CASSSTTGVATF.

This chain connects TRBV28 to TRBJ1-2; a weak D match, TRBD1 (5 bases). Germline V gene lookup returns CDR1 MDHEN and CDR2 SYDVKM. With 3 bases removed from V and 6 bases from J, the gap between germline ends came to 11 bases. The length of the CDR3 is 13 residues. The DNA for the CDR3 is TGTGCCAGCAGTTTGTGGCAGGGTCATGGCTACACCTTC. As protein: CASSLWQGHGYTF.

This clone is termed medium-sized. The chain links TRBV28 to TRBJ2-5; the match to TRBD2 covers 8 bases. Germline trimming cut 4 bases from V and 0 bases from J; bases unmatched to any gene: 10. In germline, CDR1 is MDHEN, CDR2 SYDVKM. The CDR3 loop spans 17 amino acids. CDR3 residues: CASSSLGGALYQETQYF. The CDR3 DNA follows: TGTGCCAGCAGTTCCCTCGGGGGGGCGTTGTACCAAGAGACCCAGTACTTC.

The chain couples TRBV2 to TRBJ1-2, with a possible D match to TRBD1 (5 bases). Germline CDR1 and CDR2: SNHLY and FYNNEI. V was clipped by 5 bases and J by 2 bases, with 15 bases between them. The CDR3 runs 15 residues. CDR3 DNA sequence: TGTGCCAGCAGTCCCCAGGCCGGGACGAACTATGGCTACACCTTC. Its protein product is CASSPQAGTNYGYTF. The whole variable domain, filled in from reference TRBV2 and TRBJ1-2, reads EPEVTQTPSHQVTQMGQEVILRCVPISNHLYFYWYRQILGQKVEFLVSFYNNEISEKSEIFDDQFSVERPDGSNFTLKIRSTKLEDSAMYFCASSPQAGTNYGYTFGSGTRLTVV.

The chain is built from TRBV4-1 and TRBJ1-1; 7 nucleotides align to TRBD1. Germline CDR1 reads MGHRA; CDR2 reads YSYEKL. Trimming removed 0 bases from V and 12 bases from J; junction bases left unmatched: 10. This CDR3 has 14 residues. CDR3 DNA sequence: TGCGCCAGCAGCCAAGAGAGAACCAGGGGGACGACTTTCTTT. It encodes CASSQERTRGTTFF.

This clone was detected only once. CDR3 sequence (DNA): TGTGCCAGCAGGACCCCTACCGGGACAGGGGGCGGCGAGCAGTACTTC. As protein: CASRTPTGTGGGEQYF. The chain joins TRBV28 to TRBJ2-7; 12 positions agree with TRBD1. J gave up 6 bases and V 6 bases, and 12 bases lay outside the gene matches. This CDR3 is built from 16 residues. The germline gives CDR1 MDHEN, CDR2 SYDVKM.

The chain links TRBV6-1 to TRBJ1-1; a possible D gene is TRBD1 (5 bases). The CDR3 is 12 amino acids. Germline V gene data show CDR1 as MNHNS and CDR2 as SASEGT. Trimming removed 7 bases at V and 1 base at J, with 7 bases between. The DNA of the CDR3 is TGTGCCAGCAACGACAGGAACACTGAAGCTTTCTTT. Translated, it gives CASNDRNTEAFF.

V is TRBV7-3 and J is TRBJ2-7, with 9 bases lining up with TRBD2. CDR3 length equals 15 residues. The V gene's germline CDR1 is SGHTA and CDR2 FQGTGA. Trimming removed 2 bases from V and 6 bases from J; junction bases left unmatched: 8. CDR3 DNA sequence: TGTGCCAGCAGCTTAGGGCCGCGGGGGGGGAGCGAGCAGTACTTC. It specifies CASSLGPRGGSEQYF.

This chain connects TRBV30 to TRBJ1-2, with unresolved D. This CDR3 has 14 amino acids. Trimming removed 5 bases at V and 0 bases at J, with 13 bases between. CDR1 is GTSNPN and CDR2 is SVGIG in the germline V gene (reference sequence). As DNA, the CDR3 is TGTGCCTGGGCCCTCAGATCGACTAACTATGGCTACACCTTC. Translation: CAWALRSTNYGYTF.

This rearrangement joins TRBV5-1 to TRBJ2-5; maybe TRBD1 (5 bases). The germline V gene encodes CDR1 SGHRS and CDR2 YFSETQ. The CDR3 is 13 residues long. The ends were cut back, 2 bases at V and 2 bases at J, with 7 bases in the middle. The CDR3 reads CASSFAGQETQYF. The DNA of the CDR3 is TGCGCCAGCAGCTTTGCAGGGCAAGAGACCCAGTACTTC.

This sequence joins TRBV5-1 and TRBJ2-1; D unclear. Deletions cut 0 bases from V and 4 bases from J, with 8 bases between. The CDR3 runs to 14 residues. In germline, CDR1 is SGHRS, CDR2 YFSETQ. The DNA for the CDR3 is TGCGCCAGCAGCTTGGATCCGGATTACAATGAGCAGTTCTTC. Translating gives CASSLDPDYNEQFF.

The chain recombines TRBV2 with TRBJ1-1, with TRBD1 matching 12 bases. From germline, CDR1 is SNHLY and CDR2 FYNNEI. The V segment lost 2 bases and the J segment 4 bases; nucleotides outside the gene matches: 5. The CDR3 runs to 16 residues. DNA of the CDR3: TGTGCCAGCAGTGAAAGGGGGGACAGGGGGCTCACTGAAGCTTTCTTT. This codes for CASSERGDRGLTEAFF.

The CDR3 nucleotides are TGTGCCAGCAGCGTAGGCCCGCTGGGGACAGATACGCAGTATTTT. Amino acid sequence: CASSVGPLGTDTQYF. The chain is built from TRBV9 and TRBJ2-3; D is uncertain. The length of the CDR3 is 15 residues. V lost 0 bases to trimming and J lost 3 bases, with 11 bases between them. Looked up from germline, CDR1 is SGDLS and CDR2 is YYNGEE.

The chain couples TRBV5-4 to TRBJ1-1; tentatively, D is TRBD1 (5 bases). The CDR3 spans 15 residues. Looked up from germline, CDR1 is SGHNT and CDR2 is YYREEE (reference sequence). V dropped 4 bases and J dropped 8 bases, with 21 bases sitting between them. The CDR3 reads CASSPAPMTVEEAFF. The CDR3 bases are TGTGCCAGCAGCCCTGCACCGATGACAGTTGAAGAAGCTTTCTTT. The entire variable domain, with the rest obtained from reference TRBV5-4 and TRBJ1-1, is as follows: ETGVTQSPTHLIKTRGQQVTLRCSSQSGHNTVSWYQQALGQGPQFIFQYYREEENGRGNFPPRFSGLQFPNYSSELNVNALELDDSALYLCASSPAPMTVEEAFFGQGTRLTVV.

The V call is TRBV4-3, the J call TRBJ2-7; possibly TRBD2 for D (6 bases). The CDR3 is 15 residues long. V was shortened by 2 bases and J by 4 bases, with 15 bases between the two germline ends. Germline values: CDR1 LGHNA, CDR2 YSLEER. The DNA for the CDR3 is TGCGCCAGCAGCCAACCTTGCGGGACCCTGTACGAGCAGTACTTC. Its protein product is CASSQPCGTLYEQYF.

The chain combines TRBV5-1 with TRBJ2-6, with D unresolved. Germline CDR1 and CDR2: SGHRS and YFSETQ. Deletions cut 6 bases from V and 0 bases from J, with 7 bases between. The CDR3 covers 14 residues. The CDR3 nucleotides read TGCGCCAGCAATCTGGGCTCTGGGGCCAACGTCCTGACTTTC. Protein product: CASNLGSGANVLTF.

V and J are TRBV7-2 and TRBJ1-1, with D perhaps matching TRBD1 (5 bases). The CDR3 runs to 15 residues. Germline assignment: CDR1 SGHTA and CDR2 FQGNSA. V was pared by 4 bases and J by 4 bases, with 16 bases between. CDR3 bases: TGTGCCAGCAGCTCTAAAGTGGGGGGTTTCACTGAAGCTTTCTTT. As protein: CASSSKVGGFTEAFF.

This clone was detected a few times. V is TRBV11-2 and J is TRBJ1-1; D gene unclear. The CDR3 sequence is 15 residues long. Trimming stripped 1 base from V and 0 bases from J, with 9 bases between. Germline-derived CDR1 and CDR2 are SGHAT and FQNNGV. CDR3 sequence: CASSLGSYMNTEAFF. The CDR3 DNA follows: TGTGCCAGCAGCTTAGGGAGTTATATGAACACTGAAGCTTTCTTT. Full variable domain (outside the CDR3, taken from reference TRBV11-2 and TRBJ1-1): EAGVAQSPRYKIIEKRQSVAFWCNPISGHATLYWYQQILGQGPKLLIQFQNNGVVDDSQLPKDRFSAERLKGVDSTLKIQPAKLEDSAVYLCASSLGSYMNTEAFFGQGTRLTVV.